The 24 T cell receptor beta chains below were found in one sample sequenced in a study of a mutant IDH1 vaccine in newly diagnosed glioma. Time point specified: baseline, week 1 (first vaccination visit). Treatment noted: pre-vaccination baseline after standard-of-care therapy. The assay was immunoSEQ multiplex PCR, and TCRdb's table has in-frame clones only and misses some. This table has about 38,000 clones, 75% to 85% appearing once. The sample was PBMCs, taken from a glioma patient treated with radiotherapy, temozolomide or both. The receptors here all came from a man between 40 and 49 years old with glioma. Some clones in this sample may be carry-over from other donors' samples.

The chain employs TRBV7-3 and TRBJ1-1, with 7 bases fitting TRBD1. Losses at the gene ends were 5 bases for V and 4 bases for J; bases not matched to a gene: 7. Germline V gene data show CDR1 as SGHTA and CDR2 as FQGTGA. There are 14 residues in the CDR3. The CDR3 loop reads CASSPTGDGTEAFF. DNA for the CDR3: TGTGCCAGCAGCCCCACAGGGGATGGCACTGAAGCTTTCTTT. The full variable domain, rest sourced from reference TRBV7-3 and TRBJ1-1, is GAGVSQTPSNKVTEKGKYVELRCDPISGHTALYWYRQSLGQGPEFLIYFQGTGAADDSGLPNDRFFAVRPEGSVSTLKIQRTERGDSAVYLCASSPTGDGTEAFFGQGTRLTVV.

This chain connects TRBV6-5 to TRBJ2-7, with TRBD1 matching over 8 bases. This CDR3 has 14 residues. CDR1 and CDR2 (germline): MNHEY, SVGAGI. V lost 2 bases and J lost 2; bases outside the gene matches: 2. CDR3 amino acids: CASSYRTGTYEQYF. CDR3 DNA: TGTGCCAGCAGTTACCGGACAGGGACCTACGAGCAGTACTTC.

This rearrangement joins TRBV5-1 to TRBJ1-1; D gene uncertain. Germline V lookup: CDR1 SGHRS, CDR2 YFSETQ. This CDR3 spans 13 amino acids. V was cut by 6 bases and J by 0 bases, with 9 bases left in between. CDR3 in DNA: TGCGCCAGCATTGACGGAATGAACACTGAAGCTTTCTTT. Encoded protein: CASIDGMNTEAFF.

The chain joins TRBV7-2 to TRBJ2-4; D unresolved. The CDR3 is 14 residues long. Germline V CDR1 and CDR2: SGHTA, FQGNSA. The V and J ends lost 2 bases and 6 bases respectively, with 11 bases between them. The CDR3 loop is CASSLILSANIQYF. CDR3 nucleotide sequence: TGTGCCAGCAGCTTAATCCTCTCCGCAAACATTCAGTACTTC.

The V call is TRBV15, the J call TRBJ2-6; no reliable D call. The germline V gene has CDR1 LNHNV and CDR2 YYDKDF (reference sequence). The V and J ends lost 4 bases and 0 bases respectively, with 7 bases between them. The CDR3 totals 15 residues. This chain's CDR3 is CATSTDSSGANVLTF. As DNA, the CDR3 is TGTGCCACCAGCACCGATAGCTCTGGGGCCAACGTCCTGACTTTC. The full variable domain, its missing parts supplied by reference TRBV15 and TRBJ2-6, is DAMVIQNPRYQVTQFGKPVTLSCSQTLNHNVMYWYQQKSSQAPKLLFHYYDKDFNNEADTPDNFQSRRPNTSFCFLDIRSPGLGDTAMYLCATSTDSSGANVLTFGAGSRLTVL.

This clone was found a few times. This chain uses TRBV5-1 with TRBJ1-1; D is unclear. The CDR3 length is 14 residues. Per the germline V gene, CDR1 is SGHRS and CDR2 is YFSETQ. V was trimmed by 2 bases and J by 1 base, leaving 9 bases between them. CDR3 protein: CASSFTPQNTEAFF. In nucleotides, the CDR3 is TGCGCCAGCAGCTTTACCCCTCAGAACACTGAAGCTTTCTTT.

CDR3: CASSLLGNTEAFF. CDR3 DNA sequence: TGTGCCAGCAGTTTATTGGGGAACACTGAAGCTTTCTTT. The chain recombines TRBV27 with TRBJ1-1; no clear D gene. The germline V gene encodes CDR1 MNHEY and CDR2 SMNVEV (reference sequence). This CDR3 is 13 amino acids long. The V end was cut by 1 base, the J end by 1 base, with 4 bases between.

The rearrangement links TRBV2 to TRBJ2-2, with D maybe TRBD1 (5 bases). The V gene's germline CDR1 is SNHLY and CDR2 FYNNEI. V was shortened by 3 bases and J by 5 bases, with 13 bases between the two germline ends. The length of the CDR3 is 15 residues. The CDR3 loop is CASSDSRVGTGELFF. In DNA form, the CDR3 reads TGTGCCAGCAGTGACAGCAGGGTGGGAACCGGGGAGCTGTTTTTT.

This clone was seen only a few times. The chain joins TRBV15 to TRBJ1-1; 8 positions agree with TRBD1. Looked up from germline, CDR1 is LNHNV and CDR2 is YYDKDF (reference sequence). Trimming cost V 4 bases and J 2 bases; bases outside gene matches: 9. The CDR3 has 16 residues. The CDR3 is CATSTRDRLANTEAFF. CDR3 sequence (DNA): TGTGCCACCAGCACTAGGGACAGGCTGGCCAACACTGAAGCTTTCTTT.

V usage is TRBV30 and J usage is TRBJ2-1; tentatively, D is TRBD2 (6 bases). Trimming shortened V by 1 base and J by 8 bases, and 18 bases separated the two germline ends. The CDR3 has 15 amino acids. Germline assignment: CDR1 GTSNPN and CDR2 SVGIG (reference sequence). In DNA, the CDR3 is TGTGCCTGGAGTGATCCGGGACTCCCCCGCGATGAGCAGTTCTTC. Protein sequence: CAWSDPGLPRDEQFF. The full variable domain, in which reference TRBV30 and TRBJ2-1 provide the parts outside the CDR3, is SQTIHQWPATLVQPVGSPLSLECTVEGTSNPNLYWYRQAAGRGLQLLFYSVGIGQISSEVPQNLSASRPQDRQFILSSKKLLLSDSGFYLCAWSDPGLPRDEQFFGPGTRLTVL.

Concerning this clone: This specimen includes other DNA sequences encoding the same CDR3. This chain connects TRBV10-3 to TRBJ1-5; D gene uncertain. The V gene lost 3 bases and the J gene lost 4 bases, with 7 bases spanning the gap. The CDR3 sequence is 13 residues long. CDR1 and CDR2 from the germline V gene are ENHRY and SYGVKD. In DNA, the CDR3 is TGTGCCATCAGTGAAGTACGGAATCAGCCCCAGCATTTT. Its translation: CAISEVRNQPQHF.

The chain has TRBV30 and TRBJ1-1; 9 bases agree with TRBD1. CDR3 length: 11 amino acids. V dropped 4 bases and J dropped 11; count of bases not matched to a gene: 5. Germline-derived CDR1 and CDR2 are GTSNPN and SVGIG (reference sequence). This CDR3 reads CAWTRTGEAFF. CDR3 DNA: TGTGCCTGGACCCGGACAGGGGAGGCTTTCTTT.

The rearrangement uses TRBV13 and TRBJ2-1; 7 bases match TRBD2. Germline-derived CDR1 and CDR2 are PRHDT and FYEKMQ (reference sequence). CDR3 size: 14 residues. Trimming at V came to 6 bases and at J to 4 bases, leaving 6 bases not matched to a gene. The CDR3 DNA is TGTGCCAGCAGTGACCGGGGGGAATACAATGAGCAGTTCTTC. As protein: CASSDRGEYNEQFF.

This clone appeared a single time. The chain employs TRBV7-2 and TRBJ1-1; no reliable D call. CDR1 and CDR2 from the germline V gene are SGHTA and FQGNSA. Trimming stripped 2 bases from V and 2 bases from J, with 12 bases between. This CDR3 comprises 15 residues. The CDR3 DNA sequence: TGTGCCAGCAGCTTACAGGCACAGCTAAACACTGAAGCTTTCTTT. It encodes CASSLQAQLNTEAFF.

This clone was seen just once. The rearrangement joins TRBV11-2 to TRBJ1-6, with D possibly matching TRBD1 (5 bases). The length of the CDR3 is 17 residues. Trimming removed 4 bases from V and 3 bases from J, with 16 bases in between. Germline V lookup: CDR1 SGHAT, CDR2 FQNNGV. For the CDR3, the DNA is TGTGCCAGCAGCTGGGGTACAGGATTTCTCTATAATTCACCCCTCCACTTT. This gives the protein CASSWGTGFLYNSPLHF.

The chain joins TRBV27 to TRBJ2-1, with 8 bases aligning to TRBD1. There are 19 residues in the CDR3. Germline assignment: CDR1 MNHEY and CDR2 SMNVEV (reference sequence). V lost 6 bases to trimming and J lost 0 bases; unmatched junction nucleotides: 16. CDR3 in DNA: TGTGCCAGCAGGCGGGGAGGTACAGGGGGATTACCCTCCTACAATGAGCAGTTCTTC. It encodes CASRRGGTGGLPSYNEQFF.

This clone has just one count. The rearrangement uses TRBV14 and TRBJ2-1; possible D gene TRBD2, 6 bases. The germline V gene encodes CDR1 SGHDN and CDR2 FVKESK. This CDR3 comprises 13 residues. V dropped 6 bases and J dropped 2 bases, with 8 bases sitting between them. The CDR3 DNA reads TGTGCCAGCAGTCGGGGGACCTACAATGAGCAGTTCTTC. This sequence encodes CASSRGTYNEQFF.

This chain uses TRBV5-6 with TRBJ1-2; 8 nucleotides match TRBD1. The CDR3 totals 15 residues. The germline gives CDR1 SGHDT, CDR2 YYEEEE. V shed 3 bases and J 2 bases; nucleotides not matched to a gene: 6. CDR3 nucleotides: TGTGCCAGCAGCTACGTACAGGGGGTGAACTATGGCTACACCTTC. It yields the protein CASSYVQGVNYGYTF.

The chain is built from TRBV2 and TRBJ2-7; D gene ambiguous. Trimming pared 6 bases from V and 3 bases from J, leaving 12 bases between. The CDR3 has 13 residues. Germline V gene sequence: CDR1 SNHLY, CDR2 FYNNEI. The CDR3 is CASRAPFIYEQYF. CDR3 nucleotides: TGTGCCAGCAGGGCTCCATTTATCTACGAGCAGTACTTC.

By share, this clone counts as medium-sized. The same CDR3 is also encoded by other DNA sequences in this sample. The gene calls are TRBV5-1 and TRBJ2-7, with D possibly matching TRBD2 (5 bases). The CDR3 loop spans 13 amino acids. The V end was cut by 0 bases, the J end by 6 bases, with 10 bases between. The germline CDR1 and CDR2 sequences are SGHRS and YFSETQ. The CDR3 coding sequence is TGCGCCAGCAGCTTGGGCCTCGAGGGCGAGCAGTACTTC. Encoded protein: CASSLGLEGEQYF.

This clone has just one count. The chain uses TRBV19 and TRBJ2-2; 10 bases agree with TRBD2. Germline V gives CDR1 LNHDA, CDR2 SQIVND (reference sequence). The CDR3 has 16 residues. With V trimmed by 1 base and J by 6 bases, 5 bases remained unmatched. In DNA, the CDR3 is TGTGCCAGTAGTATAGGACTAGCGGGTTTCTCCGGGGAGCTGTTTTTT. It specifies CASSIGLAGFSGELFF.

The rearrangement links TRBV5-6 to TRBJ2-3, with D uncertain. CDR3 length equals 15 residues. CDR1 is SGHDT, CDR2 YYEEEE, per germline. V gave up 2 bases and J gave up 4 bases, with 14 bases separating them. The CDR3 DNA follows: TGTGCCAGCAGCTTTTCCGCTACTTGGGCAGATACGCAGTATTTT. Translating gives CASSFSATWADTQYF.

The chain couples TRBV5-1 to TRBJ2-5, with D perhaps TRBD1 (6 bases). CDR3 length equals 13 residues. Deletions cut 5 bases from V and 6 bases from J, with 14 bases between. Looked up from germline, CDR1 is SGHRS and CDR2 is YFSETQ. The CDR3 sequence: CASRVGGGKTQYF. The CDR3 DNA reads as TGCGCCAGCAGAGTTGGGGGCGGAAAGACCCAGTACTTC.

This clone was seen a few times. This chain links TRBV19 with TRBJ2-7; D is unresolved. Germline values: CDR1 LNHDA, CDR2 SQIVND (reference sequence). V lost 3 bases, J lost 0 bases, and 12 bases lay in between. The CDR3 loop spans 15 amino acids. The CDR3 loop is CASSIGFLSSYEQYF. CDR3 bases: TGTGCCAGTAGTATTGGATTCCTGAGCTCCTACGAGCAGTACTTC.